This is a list of T cell receptor beta chains from one sample in a study of beta chain features in type 1 diabetes. Generated by immunoSEQ multiplex PCR, the TCRdb table keeps only in-frame clones and is missing some. Of hundreds of thousands of clones in the sample, about 30% are singletons; the top ten hold 0.05% to 0.07%. The sequenced sample was naive CD4+ T cells from blood. These TCRs come from a man between 18 and 29 years old in good health. Both conserved end residues are trimmed from each CDR3. A D gene is named only where the DNA matches it firmly.

CDR3 protein: AWRGLGTKPGYT; D gene: NA; J gene: TRBJ1-2; V gene: TRBV30
CDR3 protein: ASVGGEAF; D gene: NA; J gene: TRBJ1-1; V gene: TRBV19
CDR3 protein: ASSSRTGTGDEQY; D gene: TRBD1; J gene: TRBJ2-7; V gene: TRBV7-9
CDR3 protein: ASSATGGYGYT; D gene: TRBD1; J gene: TRBJ1-2; V gene: TRBV9
CDR3 protein: SVERTSGKTYNEQF; D gene: TRBD2; J gene: TRBJ2-1; V gene: TRBV29-1
CDR3 protein: ASSLTADREGYGYT; D gene: TRBD1; J gene: TRBJ1-2; V gene: TRBV7-9
CDR3 protein: ASSSTALATGELF; D gene: NA; J gene: TRBJ2-2; V gene: TRBV4-3
CDR3 protein: ASSFSTSGVPYNEQF; D gene: TRBD2; J gene: TRBJ2-1; V gene: TRBV7-3
CDR3 protein: ASSQKGAGANVLT; D gene: NA; J gene: TRBJ2-6; V gene: TRBV7-2
CDR3 protein: ASSVVGGRASGNTDTQY; D gene: TRBD2; J gene: TRBJ2-3; V gene: TRBV9
CDR3 protein: ASREASGIREQY; D gene: NA; J gene: TRBJ2-7; V gene: TRBV21-1
CDR3 protein: ASSLRLAGPTDTQY; D gene: TRBD2; J gene: TRBJ2-3; V gene: TRBV5-6
CDR3 protein: ANPQGGRSNEEQY; D gene: NA; J gene: TRBJ2-7; V gene: TRBV21-1
CDR3 protein: ASSRGLAEKQF; D gene: TRBD2; J gene: TRBJ2-1; V gene: TRBV11-2
CDR3 protein: ASRQQTGNHEQY; D gene: TRBD1; J gene: TRBJ2-7; V gene: TRBV7-9
CDR3 protein: SVTGAGDTQY; D gene: TRBD1; J gene: TRBJ2-3; V gene: TRBV29-1
CDR3 protein: ASSLEGLAGFGDTQY; D gene: TRBD2; J gene: TRBJ2-3; V gene: TRBV9
CDR3 protein: ASSRRLAGGPGNEQF; D gene: TRBD2; J gene: TRBJ2-1; V gene: TRBV5-6
CDR3 protein: AWSDDRDNEKLF; D gene: TRBD1; J gene: TRBJ1-4; V gene: TRBV30
CDR3 protein: AWRDTPLGEQY; D gene: NA; J gene: TRBJ2-5; V gene: TRBV30
CDR3 protein: ASSKTGTHSSYEQY; D gene: NA; J gene: TRBJ2-7; V gene: TRBV7-9
CDR3 protein: AWSGRAEAF; D gene: NA; J gene: TRBJ1-1; V gene: TRBV30
CDR3 protein: ASSVGLTGGIQETQY; D gene: TRBD2; J gene: TRBJ2-5; V gene: TRBV9
CDR3 protein: ASSPKDIAGGPSRETQY; D gene: TRBD2; J gene: TRBJ2-5; V gene: TRBV4-1
CDR3 protein: AWSGLGQGARYEQY; D gene: TRBD1; J gene: TRBJ2-7; V gene: TRBV30
CDR3 protein: ASSVDSESYEQY; D gene: NA; J gene: TRBJ2-7; V gene: TRBV9
CDR3 protein: ASSVDPSEDNEQF; D gene: NA; J gene: TRBJ2-1; V gene: TRBV9
CDR3 protein: AWSVGTGFKNLAGELF; D gene: TRBD1; J gene: TRBJ2-2; V gene: TRBV30
CDR3 protein: ASISDRVNYGYT; D gene: TRBD1; J gene: TRBJ1-2; V gene: TRBV10-3
CDR3 protein: ASRSFTHPGELF; D gene: NA; J gene: TRBJ2-2; V gene: TRBV11-2
CDR3 protein: ASSPLAGTYNEQF; D gene: NA; J gene: TRBJ2-1; V gene: TRBV18
CDR3 protein: ASSPIEETQY; D gene: NA; J gene: TRBJ2-5; V gene: TRBV18
CDR3 protein: SVGLGALRTGELF; D gene: NA; J gene: TRBJ2-2; V gene: TRBV29-1
CDR3 protein: ASSQEANFGELF; D gene: NA; J gene: TRBJ2-2; V gene: TRBV4-3
CDR3 protein: ASMGEARSIQY; D gene: NA; J gene: TRBJ2-4; V gene: TRBV19
CDR3 protein: ASSPNSGATIQY; D gene: NA; J gene: TRBJ2-4; V gene: TRBV18
CDR3 protein: ATSRDKGSGSYEQY; D gene: TRBD2; J gene: TRBJ2-7; V gene: TRBV15
CDR3 protein: ASSQDGQYTDTQY; D gene: NA; J gene: TRBJ2-3; V gene: TRBV4-1
CDR3 protein: ASGTGNEQF; D gene: NA; J gene: TRBJ2-1; V gene: TRBV2